Presented here are 26 T cell receptor beta chains from one specimen sequenced in a study of blood T cell repertoires in COVID-19 (dated by TCRdb to about 2020). The library was produced with the immunoSEQ multiplex PCR assay. Sourced from immuneACCESS, this table was stored by TCRdb with only in-frame sequences that have V and J called. A share of the clones is absent; for the studies checked, an unresolved V gene accounts for under half, and the remainder has no known explanation. The sample table holds some 56,000 clones, of which approximately 80% were seen once. The top ten clones comprise over 10% of the sample. Specimen: peripheral blood. These TCRs come from a woman older than 75 with acute or convalescent COVID-19.

The chain couples TRBV13 to TRBJ2-1; possibly TRBD2 for D (7 bases). The germline V and J ends were trimmed by 5 bases and 10 bases, with 21 bases remaining between them. Germline CDR1 is PRHDT and CDR2 is FYEKMQ (reference sequence). The CDR3 has 15 amino acids. The CDR3 coding sequence is TGTGCCAGCAGCCCCCGGGGGCGGGGGCCAGGAGAGCAGTTCTTC. Amino acids: CASSPRGRGPGEQFF.

This clone appeared once. The junction differs from germline at one of its ends, possibly a read error. V gene TRBV19 combines with J gene TRBJ1-1, with 11 positions matching TRBD1. The CDR3 is made up of 11 amino acids. Per germline, CDR1 LNHDA and CDR2 SQIVND (reference sequence). The CDR3 region has the DNA TGTGCCAGTAGTAGGGACAGGGGGTTCGAATTT. This translates into CASSRDRGFEF.

The V gene is TRBV3-1 (or the pseudogene TRBV3-2), the J gene TRBJ2-7; maybe TRBD2 (5 bases). The germline V gene encodes CDR1 LGHDT and CDR2 YNNKEL (reference sequence). The CDR3 totals 14 residues. The ends were cut back, 3 bases at V and 3 bases at J, with 12 bases in the middle. The CDR3 here is CASSQGSGYYEQYF. In DNA form, the CDR3 reads TGTGCCAGCAGCCAGGGGTCGGGATACTACGAGCAGTACTTC.

The chain has TRBV5-1 and TRBJ2-1; the D gene is possibly TRBD2 (6 bases). The CDR3 consists of 14 residues. From germline, CDR1 is SGHRS and CDR2 YFSETQ. The V end was cut by 7 bases, the J end by 5 bases, with 16 bases between. CDR3 in amino acids: CASLGGPIDNEQFF. The CDR3, as DNA: TGCGCCAGCCTAGGAGGGCCTATCGACAATGAGCAGTTCTTC. The full variable domain, rest sourced from reference TRBV5-1 and TRBJ2-1, is KAGVTQTPRYLIKTRGQQVTLSCSPISGHRSVSWYQQTPGQGLQFLFEYFSETQRNKGNFPGRFSGRQFSNSRSEMNVSTLELGDSALYLCASLGGPIDNEQFFGPGTRLTVL.

This chain uses TRBV19 with TRBJ1-3; D possibly corresponds to TRBD1 (6 bases). The CDR3 is 16 residues long. V was clipped by 3 bases and J by 3 bases, with 15 bases between them. Per the germline V gene, CDR1 is LNHDA and CDR2 is SQIVND (reference sequence). This CDR3 reads CASSINVGTNGNTIYF. The CDR3 coding sequence is TGTGCCAGTAGTATCAACGTCGGGACAAATGGAAACACCATATATTTT.

The chain combines TRBV19 with TRBJ1-1; 7 positions match TRBD1. The germline V gene encodes CDR1 LNHDA and CDR2 SQIVND (reference sequence). The V gene end was trimmed by 6 bases and the J gene end by 1 base; junction bases not matched to a gene: 11. The CDR3 spans 16 residues. CDR3 protein: CASRPKSGTANTEAFF. The CDR3 nucleotides are TGTGCCAGTAGACCTAAATCCGGGACAGCGAACACTGAAGCTTTCTTT.

The CDR3 DNA follows: TGTGCCAGTAGTATCCCCGACAGGGAAGAGACCCAGTACTTC. Amino acids: CASSIPDREETQYF. The rearrangement uses TRBV19 and TRBJ2-5, with 7 nucleotides matching TRBD1. Per the germline V gene, CDR1 is LNHDA and CDR2 is SQIVND (reference sequence). Trimming took 3 bases from V and 3 from J; bases not matched to a gene: 4. CDR3 length: 14 residues.

The rearrangement joins TRBV7-9 to TRBJ2-1, with D maybe TRBD2 (5 bases). V lost 0 bases to trimming and J lost 7 bases, with 13 bases between them. CDR1 is SEHNR, CDR2 FQNEAQ, per germline (reference sequence). CDR3 length: 15 residues. CDR3 loop: CASSLALGGLNEQFF. For the CDR3, the DNA is TGTGCCAGCAGCTTAGCGCTAGGAGGTCTTAATGAGCAGTTCTTC. Together with reference TRBV7-9 and TRBJ2-1, the CDR3 gives the full variable domain: DTGVSQNPRHKITKRGQNVTFRCDPISEHNRLYWYRQTLGQGPEFLTYFQNEAQLEKSRLLSDRFSAERPKGSFSTLEIQRTEQGDSAMYLCASSLALGGLNEQFFGPGTRLTVL.

The chain uses TRBV18 and TRBJ1-3; D gene ambiguous. Germline loops: CDR1 KGHSH, CDR2 LQKENI. This CDR3 is built from 16 residues. V was cut by 4 bases and J by 4 bases, with 17 bases left in between. The CDR3 here is CASSRMPFGLGNTIYF. The CDR3 DNA sequence: TGTGCCAGCTCACGTATGCCGTTCGGTCTAGGAAACACCATATATTTT.

The genes are TRBV12-5 and TRBJ2-7; 11 bases are a match to TRBD1. CDR1 and CDR2 from the germline V gene are LGHNT and FRNRAP. The V gene end was trimmed by 8 bases and the J gene end by 3 bases; junction bases not matched to a gene: 6. The CDR3 extends over 14 amino acids. The CDR3 reads CASREGTGGYEQYF. In DNA, the CDR3 is TGTGCTAGTCGCGAGGGGACAGGGGGCTACGAGCAGTACTTC. Using reference TRBV12-5 and TRBJ2-7 for the parts outside the CDR3, the full variable domain is DARVTQTPRHKVTEMGQEVTMRCQPILGHNTVFWYRQTMMQGLELLAYFRNRAPLDDSGMPKDRFSAEMPDATLATLKIQPSEPRDSAVYFCASREGTGGYEQYFGPGTRLTVT.

This clone was observed a single time. This sequence joins TRBV11-2 and TRBJ1-2, with 10 bases matching TRBD1. The V gene's germline CDR1 is SGHAT and CDR2 FQNNGV. The ends lost 7 bases at V and 4 bases at J; junction bases unmatched: 9. The length of the CDR3 is 15 residues. CDR3 protein: CASTISTGGSYGYTF. The CDR3 nucleotides read TGTGCCAGCACGATCTCGACAGGGGGCAGCTATGGCTACACCTTC.

This chain connects TRBV9 to TRBJ1-2; TRBD1 agrees at 7 bases. The length of the CDR3 is 15 residues. Germline loops: CDR1 SGDLS, CDR2 YYNGEE. V was pared by 3 bases and J by 1 base, with 6 bases of the junction left unmatched. The CDR3 coding sequence is TGTGCCAGCAGCGAAGGGACAGTCGATAACTATGGCTACACCTTC. This gives the protein CASSEGTVDNYGYTF.

The rearrangement uses TRBV19 and TRBJ2-1; 8 bases align to TRBD2. The CDR3 is made up of 16 amino acids. With V trimmed by 6 bases and J by 6 bases, 13 bases remained unmatched. The germline gives CDR1 LNHDA, CDR2 SQIVND (reference sequence). The CDR3 here is CASSGFHASGFNEQFF. DNA for the CDR3: TGTGCCAGTAGCGGGTTCCATGCTAGCGGGTTCAATGAGCAGTTCTTC.

The J gene is TRBJ2-1, the V gene TRBV7-9; D perhaps matches TRBD2 (6 bases). Looked up from germline, CDR1 is SEHNR and CDR2 is FQNEAQ (reference sequence). The CDR3 is 15 amino acids. V lost 6 bases, J lost 7 bases, and 19 bases lay in between. The CDR3 sequence is CASSLVTGTGNEQFF. The CDR3 coding sequence is TGTGCCAGCAGTCTAGTCACCGGGACTGGGAATGAGCAGTTCTTC.

CDR3: CASSPGTGNQPQHF. The CDR3 DNA reads TGTGCCAGCTCACCAGGGACAGGCAATCAGCCCCAGCATTTT. The chain links TRBV18 to TRBJ1-5; 7 nucleotides agree with TRBD1. This CDR3 is 14 amino acids long. Unmatched junction bases numbered 0, after V lost 2 bases and J lost 2 bases. Germline V CDR1 and CDR2: KGHSH, LQKENI.

The V and J genes are TRBV6-5 and TRBJ1-2; the D gene is possibly TRBD1 (6 bases). The V gene's germline CDR1 is MNHEY and CDR2 SVGAGI. Trimming took 5 bases from V and 8 from J, leaving 12 bases between them. The CDR3 covers 12 residues. The CDR3 DNA sequence: TGTGCCAGCAGTCCAACAGGGAACGGCTACACCTTC. Its protein product is CASSPTGNGYTF.

This chain uses TRBV4-1 with TRBJ1-2, with a possible D match to TRBD1 (5 bases). CDR3 length: 15 residues. From germline, CDR1 is MGHRA and CDR2 YSYEKL. V lost 0 bases and J lost 3, with 11 bases in between. The CDR3 spells CASSQDRGRDYGYTF. CDR3 bases: TGCGCCAGCAGCCAAGATAGAGGCAGGGACTATGGCTACACCTTC.

This clone was seen a handful of times. The CDR3 sequence is CASSQGSGAFF. The CDR3 DNA is TGTGCCAGCAGCCAGGGTTCAGGAGCTTTCTTT. V is TRBV3-1 (or the pseudogene TRBV3-2) and J is TRBJ1-1; D remains unclear. The germline V gene encodes CDR1 LGHDT and CDR2 YNNKEL (reference sequence). The CDR3 contains 11 residues. Trimming took 3 bases from V and 10 from J, leaving 9 bases between them.

This clone came up a few times. The chain combines TRBV4-1 with TRBJ1-5, with 7 nucleotides matching TRBD1. Germline V gene lookup returns CDR1 MGHRA and CDR2 YSYEKL. This CDR3 spans 18 amino acids. With 0 bases clipped from V and 1 base from J, the junction kept 9 bases outside the gene matches. This CDR3 reads CASSQDLAGGISNQPQHF. The CDR3 DNA is TGCGCCAGCAGCCAAGATCTGGCAGGGGGAATCAGCAATCAGCCCCAGCATTTT.

The rearrangement links TRBV5-6 to TRBJ1-1; a possible D gene is TRBD1 (5 bases). CDR1 is SGHDT, CDR2 YYEEEE, per germline. The CDR3 runs 13 residues. V was cut by 6 bases and J by 5 bases, with 14 bases left in between. The CDR3: CASTYGGGTEAFF. DNA of the CDR3: TGTGCCAGCACCTATGGGGGGGGTACTGAAGCTTTCTTT.

The chain recombines TRBV6-5 with TRBJ1-2; 9 positions match TRBD1. The CDR3 is 14 residues long. Germline CDR1 is MNHEY and CDR2 is SVGAGI. J lost 4 bases, V lost 6 bases, and 6 bases had no gene match. CDR3 nucleotides: TGTGCCAGCAGCCGGGGGACAGGGACCTATGGCTACACCTTC. Translation gives CASSRGTGTYGYTF.

The J gene is TRBJ2-7, the V gene TRBV6-2 or TRBV6-3; TRBD1 agrees at 8 bases. V was pared by 5 bases and J by 3 bases, with 3 bases of the junction left unmatched. Germline V lookup: CDR1 MNHEY, CDR2 SVGEGT. The CDR3 has 13 amino acids. The CDR3 DNA reads TGTGCCAGCAGTAGGACAGGGAACTACGAGCAGTACTTC. Its translation: CASSRTGNYEQYF.

The chain recombines TRBV2 with TRBJ1-2, with TRBD1 identical over 8 bases. The V segment lost 6 bases and the J segment 8 bases; nucleotides outside the gene matches: 8. The germline CDR1 and CDR2 sequences are SNHLY and FYNNEI. CDR3 length equals 13 residues. The CDR3 is CASSPDRATGYTF. Here the CDR3 DNA reads TGTGCCAGCAGCCCGGACAGGGCAACGGGCTACACCTTC.

The J gene is TRBJ1-4, the V gene TRBV4-2; 10 bases match TRBD1. Germline values: CDR1 LGHNA, CDR2 YNFKEQ. V was clipped by 1 base and J by 5 bases; unmatched bases: 1. CDR3 length: 15 residues. The CDR3 region has the DNA TGTGCCAGCAGCCAAGGGGGACAGGGGAATGAAAAACTGTTTTTT. Its translation: CASSQGGQGNEKLFF.

This clone appeared a few times. The genes are TRBV11-2 and TRBJ2-1; perhaps TRBD2 as D (5 bases). V shed 5 bases and J shed 5 bases, with 10 bases lying between them. Germline V gene lookup returns CDR1 SGHAT and CDR2 FQNNGV. This CDR3 has 13 residues. The CDR3 DNA reads TGTGCCAGCAGCCCCCGGGGAGACAATGAGCAGTTCTTC. This sequence encodes CASSPRGDNEQFF.

The chain couples TRBV30 to TRBJ2-1; the match to TRBD2 covers 8 bases. The CDR3 runs to 14 residues. The germline gives CDR1 GTSNPN, CDR2 SVGIG (reference sequence). Trimming cost V 4 bases and J 6 bases; bases outside gene matches: 8. The chain's CDR3 is CAWTGTGGVNEQFF. CDR3 coding DNA: TGTGCCTGGACAGGTACGGGGGGGGTCAATGAGCAGTTCTTC.